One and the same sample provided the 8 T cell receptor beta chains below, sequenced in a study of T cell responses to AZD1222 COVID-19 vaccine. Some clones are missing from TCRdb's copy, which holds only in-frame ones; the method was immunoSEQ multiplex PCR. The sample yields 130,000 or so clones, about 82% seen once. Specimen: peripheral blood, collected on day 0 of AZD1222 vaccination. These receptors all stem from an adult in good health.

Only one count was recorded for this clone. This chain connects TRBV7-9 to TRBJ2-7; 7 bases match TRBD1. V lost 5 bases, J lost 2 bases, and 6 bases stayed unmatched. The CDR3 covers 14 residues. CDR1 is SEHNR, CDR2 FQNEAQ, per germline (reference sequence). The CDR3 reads CASSPWDSPYEQYF. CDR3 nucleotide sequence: TGTGCCAGCAGCCCATGGGACAGCCCCTACGAGCAGTACTTC.

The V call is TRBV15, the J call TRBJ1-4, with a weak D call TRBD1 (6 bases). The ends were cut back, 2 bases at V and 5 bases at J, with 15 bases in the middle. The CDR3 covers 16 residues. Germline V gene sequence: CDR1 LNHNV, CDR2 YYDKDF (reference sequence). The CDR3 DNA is TGTGCCACCAGCAGATACGAACAGGGACCGAATGAAAAACTGTTTTTT. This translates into CATSRYEQGPNEKLFF.

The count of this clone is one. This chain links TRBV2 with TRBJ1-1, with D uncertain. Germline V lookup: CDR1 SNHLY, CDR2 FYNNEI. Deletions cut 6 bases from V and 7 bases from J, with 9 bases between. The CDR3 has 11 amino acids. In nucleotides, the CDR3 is TGTGCCAGCAGCGCACAGAGTGAAGCTTTCTTT. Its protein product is CASSAQSEAFF. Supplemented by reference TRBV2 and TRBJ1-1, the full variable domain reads EPEVTQTPSHQVTQMGQEVILRCVPISNHLYFYWYRQILGQKVEFLVSFYNNEISEKSEIFDDQFSVERPDGSNFTLKIRSTKLEDSAMYFCASSAQSEAFFGQGTRLTVV.

The CDR3: CASSWTLAGAYNEQFF. Written as DNA, the CDR3 is TGTGCCAGCAGTTGGACGTTAGCGGGAGCCTACAATGAGCAGTTCTTC. V is TRBV27 and J is TRBJ2-1, with 9 bases that match TRBD2. Germline loops: CDR1 MNHEY, CDR2 SMNVEV (reference sequence). The CDR3 has 16 residues. V lost 4 bases and J lost 2; bases outside the gene matches: 6.

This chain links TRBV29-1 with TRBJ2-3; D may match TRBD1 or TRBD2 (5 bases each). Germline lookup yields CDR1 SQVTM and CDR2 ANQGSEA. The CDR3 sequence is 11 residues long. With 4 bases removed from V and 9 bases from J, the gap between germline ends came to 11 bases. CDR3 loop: CSVGDGKTQYF. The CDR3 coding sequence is TGCAGCGTTGGGGACGGGAAAACGCAGTATTTT.

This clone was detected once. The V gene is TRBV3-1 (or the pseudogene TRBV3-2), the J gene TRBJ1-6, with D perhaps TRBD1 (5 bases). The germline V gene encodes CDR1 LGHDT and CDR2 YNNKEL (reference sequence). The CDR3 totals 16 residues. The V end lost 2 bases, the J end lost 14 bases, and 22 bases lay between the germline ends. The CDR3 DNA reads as TGTGCCAGCAGCCAAAGCCTCTGGGACCGCCGAGAGGCCCTCCACTTT. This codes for CASSQSLWDRREALHF.

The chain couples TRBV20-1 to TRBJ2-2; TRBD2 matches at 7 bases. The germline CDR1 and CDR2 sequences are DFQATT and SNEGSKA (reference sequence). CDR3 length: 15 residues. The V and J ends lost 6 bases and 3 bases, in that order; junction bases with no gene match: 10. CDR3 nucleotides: TGCAGTGCCAGTCGAGGACTAGTCCACACCGGGGAGCTGTTTTTT. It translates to CSASRGLVHTGELFF.

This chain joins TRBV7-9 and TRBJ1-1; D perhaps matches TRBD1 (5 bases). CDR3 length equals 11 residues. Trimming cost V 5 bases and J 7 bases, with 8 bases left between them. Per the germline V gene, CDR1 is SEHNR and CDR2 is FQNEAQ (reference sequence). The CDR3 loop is CASSRGDEAFF. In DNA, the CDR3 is TGTGCCAGCAGCCGGGGGGATGAAGCTTTCTTT.